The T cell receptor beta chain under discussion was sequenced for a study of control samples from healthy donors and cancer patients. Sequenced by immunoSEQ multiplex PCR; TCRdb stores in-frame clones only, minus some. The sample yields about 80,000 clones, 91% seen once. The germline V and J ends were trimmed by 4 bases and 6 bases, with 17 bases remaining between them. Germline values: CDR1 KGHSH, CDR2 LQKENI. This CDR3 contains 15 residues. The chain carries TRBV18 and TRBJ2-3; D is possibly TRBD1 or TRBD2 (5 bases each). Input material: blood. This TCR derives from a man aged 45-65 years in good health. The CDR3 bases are TGTGCCAGCTCACAGGGGCGGGCGTCCTCCGATACGCAGTATTTT. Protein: CASSQGRASSDTQYF.